What follows is one T cell receptor (beta chain) and its context. V lost 4 bases, J lost 4 bases, and 16 bases lay in between. The CDR3 loop spans 15 amino acids. The germline V gene has CDR1 LGHDT and CDR2 YNNKEL (reference sequence). This specimen belongs to a study of blood T cell repertoires in COVID-19. Study-level background: The analysed material was cDNA or gDNA that came from T cells, B-cell-depleted T cells, or PBMCs.

Sequencing was performed with immunoSEQ multiplex PCR; in TCRdb, only in-frame clones are kept and a portion is missing. The sample lists roughly 240,000 clones, 65% to 90% occurring once. The V call is TRBV3-1 (or the pseudogene TRBV3-2), the J call TRBJ1-1; D possibly corresponds to TRBD1 (6 bases). The receptor's source is a man between 45 and 60 years old with COVID-19, enrolled during active disease. Material for sequencing was peripheral blood. In nucleotides, the CDR3 is TGTGCCAGCAGCCCCAAAGGGGGAGGGGGCACTGAAGCTTTCTTT. Protein: CASSPKGGGGTEAFF.